Presented here are 19 T cell receptor beta chains from one specimen sequenced in a study of regulatory T cells in long-lasting Graves disease. The time point is: persistent/refractory GD, antithyroid drugs over 5 years with positive TRAb. TCR sequences were obtained from RNA taken from PBMCs. CDR3 regions were amplified by Arm-PCR using iRepertoire HTBI primers to build TCR beta libraries. TCRdb re-analysed the multiplex PCR reads in MiXCR, keeping a single row per CDR3 protein. The sample shows 400,000 or so distinct CDR3 sequences, around a quarter of them seen only once. Here the sequenced sample was peripheral blood mononuclear cells (PBMCs), taken when the disease was refractory, from a patient treated with antithyroid drugs. The source is a female donor with Graves disease.

This clonotype was seen ten or more times. The chain carries TRBV11-2 and TRBJ1-4; unclear D gene. The CDR3 runs to 17 residues. CDR1 is SGHAT and CDR2 is FQNNGV in the germline V gene. Trimming stripped 3 bases from V and 0 bases from J, with 14 bases between. CDR3 sequence (DNA): TGTGCCAGCAGCTTCGGACTCCCCGCCGCAACTAATGAAAAACTGTTTTTT. Translation gives CASSFGLPAATNEKLFF. The variable domain in full, completed from reference TRBV11-2 and TRBJ1-4, reads EAGVAQSPRYKIIEKRQSVAFWCNPISGHATLYWYQQILGQGPKLLIQFQNNGVVDDSQLPKDRFSAERLKGVDSTLKIQPAKLEDSAVYLCASSFGLPAATNEKLFFGSGTQLSVL.

The table lists this clonotype with many counts. The rearrangement links TRBV28 to TRBJ2-7; 10 positions agree with TRBD1. The V gene's germline CDR1 is MDHEN and CDR2 SYDVKM. The CDR3 totals 14 residues. The V and J ends lost 5 bases and 6 bases, in that order; junction bases with no gene match: 7. The CDR3 protein is CASSRTGGKAEQYF. In nucleotides, the CDR3 is TGTGCCAGCAGTAGGACAGGGGGAAAAGCCGAGCAGTACTTC.

In this sample, this clonotype turned up a few times. The chain combines TRBV5-1 with TRBJ2-4; D gene unclear. The V and J ends lost 0 bases and 1 base respectively, with 8 bases between them. The CDR3 covers 15 residues. The germline gives CDR1 SGHRS, CDR2 YFSETQ. Here the CDR3 reads CASSLAVSAKNIQYF. CDR3 nucleotide sequence: TGCGCCAGCAGCTTGGCCGTTAGTGCCAAAAACATTCAGTACTTC.

This clonotype was seen repeatedly, ten times or more. The genes are TRBV20-1 and TRBJ1-1, with D possibly being TRBD1 (5 bases). The CDR3 runs 16 residues. The ends were cut back, 1 base at V and 1 base at J, with 16 bases in the middle. The germline CDR1 and CDR2 sequences are DFQATT and SNEGSKA (reference sequence). This chain's CDR3 is CSARALRGPRNTEAFF. The CDR3 coding sequence is TGCAGTGCTAGAGCGCTTAGGGGCCCGCGGAACACTGAAGCTTTCTTT.

J is TRBJ2-1 and V is TRBV28, with D tentatively TRBD2 (5 bases). CDR1 and CDR2 (germline): MDHEN, SYDVKM. CDR3 length equals 13 residues. The V end lost 2 bases, the J end lost 5 bases, and 7 bases lay between the germline ends. CDR3 nucleotide sequence: TGTGCCAGCAGTTTAACCGGGGACAATGAGCAGTTCTTC. Amino acids: CASSLTGDNEQFF.

V usage is TRBV18 and J usage is TRBJ1-1, with D perhaps TRBD1 (5 bases). Trimming shortened V by 0 bases and J by 1 base, and 12 bases separated the two germline ends. CDR3 size: 16 residues. Germline lookup yields CDR1 KGHSH and CDR2 LQKENI. The CDR3 sequence is CASSPPGVLSNTEAFF. CDR3 sequence (DNA): TGTGCCAGCTCACCACCGGGGGTTCTGTCGAACACTGAAGCTTTCTTT.

This chain links TRBV4-3 with TRBJ2-1; D possibly corresponds to TRBD1 (5 bases). Trimming cost V 0 bases and J 1 base, with 7 bases left between them. CDR3 size: 15 residues. The germline V gene has CDR1 LGHNA and CDR2 YSLEER. CDR3 DNA: TGCGCCAGCAGCCAAGATCAGGGTTCCTACAATGAGCAGTTCTTC. It translates to CASSQDQGSYNEQFF.

This clonotype was counted between two and nine times. CDR3: CASSLIGAGKSYEQYF. The CDR3 DNA follows: TGTGCCAGCAGCCTTATCGGGGCAGGGAAATCCTACGAGCAGTACTTC. The rearrangement links TRBV27 to TRBJ2-7; possibly TRBD1 or TRBD2 for D (5 bases each). Germline V gene data show CDR1 as MNHEY and CDR2 as SMNVEV (reference sequence). This CDR3 is 16 amino acids long. Trimming removed 6 bases from V and 1 base from J, with 19 bases in between.

This clonotype has at least ten counts. The CDR3 DNA reads as TGTGCCAGCAGGGAACAGGGGAACTATGGCTACACCTTC. Protein: CASREQGNYGYTF. The chain carries TRBV2 and TRBJ1-2; 7 positions agree with TRBD1. The V segment lost 6 bases and the J segment 2 bases; nucleotides outside the gene matches: 3. The CDR3 contains 13 residues. Germline CDR1 is SNHLY and CDR2 is FYNNEI.

This clonotype was found many times. The chain uses TRBV3-1 and TRBJ1-2, with a possible D match to TRBD1 (6 bases). Germline CDR1 LGHDT, CDR2 YNNKEL (reference sequence). V lost 3 bases to trimming and J lost 8 bases, with 13 bases between them. The CDR3 is made up of 13 amino acids. This chain's CDR3 is CASSHKGGDGYTF. CDR3 in DNA: TGTGCCAGCAGCCATAAAGGGGGGGACGGCTACACCTTC. The variable domain in full, completed from reference TRBV3-1 and TRBJ1-2, reads DTAVSQTPKYLVTQMGNDKSIKCEQNLGHDTMYWYKQDSKKFLKIMFSYNNKELIINETVPNRFSPKSPDKAHLNLHINSLELGDSAVYFCASSHKGGDGYTFGSGTRLTVV.

The chain joins TRBV9 to TRBJ1-4, with 8 nucleotides matching TRBD1. The CDR3 covers 14 residues. Germline CDR1 SGDLS, CDR2 YYNGEE. Unmatched junction bases numbered 6, after V lost 4 bases and J lost 7 bases. CDR3 in amino acids: CASSPSDRVEKLFF. The DNA of the CDR3 is TGTGCCAGCAGCCCCTCGGACAGGGTTGAAAAACTGTTTTTT. The variable domain in full, with the rest retrieved from reference TRBV9 and TRBJ1-4, is DSGVTQTPKHLITATGQRVTLRCSPRSGDLSVYWYQQSLDQGLQFLIQYYNGEERAKGNILERFSAQQFPDLHSELNLSSLELGDSALYFCASSPSDRVEKLFFGSGTQLSVL.

The chain couples TRBV6-2 or TRBV6-3 to TRBJ2-6; 7 bases map to TRBD1. This CDR3 has 22 amino acids. Germline CDR1 is MNHEY and CDR2 is SVGEGT. With V trimmed by 0 bases and J by 0 bases, 17 bases remained unmatched. CDR3 sequence reads: CASSYSSGSRQGQGSGANVLTF. Here the CDR3 DNA reads TGTGCCAGCAGTTACTCGTCAGGATCCCGACAGGGTCAGGGCTCTGGGGCCAACGTCCTGACTTTC.

This clonotype was observed a few times. The chain combines TRBV6-1 with TRBJ1-4; 7 bases align to TRBD1. CDR1 and CDR2 (germline): MNHNS, SASEGT. The CDR3 has 12 residues. Trimming at V came to 8 bases and at J to 7 bases, leaving 4 bases not matched to a gene. CDR3 DNA: TGTGCCAGCGGACAGGAGTCTGAAAAACTGTTTTTT. Translation gives CASGQESEKLFF.

The CDR3 sequence: CASSGGLLRSETQYF. In nucleotides, the CDR3 is TGTGCCAGCAGTGGGGGACTTTTGCGGAGCGAGACCCAGTACTTC. This chain links TRBV6-2 or TRBV6-3 with TRBJ2-5; the D gene is possibly TRBD2 (6 bases). The CDR3 has 15 residues. The germline CDR1 and CDR2 sequences are MNHEY and SVGEGT. V lost 5 bases and J lost 5, with 18 bases in between.

This chain joins TRBV20-1 and TRBJ2-5; D not resolved. The CDR3 has 12 amino acids. Germline V gene sequence: CDR1 DFQATT, CDR2 SNEGSKA (reference sequence). Trimming shortened V by 0 bases and J by 3 bases, and 5 bases separated the two germline ends. The CDR3 here is CSARDGKETQYF. CDR3 DNA: TGCAGTGCTAGAGATGGCAAAGAGACCCAGTACTTC.

The chain is built from TRBV27 and TRBJ2-7; D call uncertain. Trimming took off 5 bases at V and 0 bases at J, with 17 bases between the two ends. CDR1 is MNHEY, CDR2 SMNVEV, per germline (reference sequence). The length of the CDR3 is 16 residues. The CDR3 coding sequence is TGTGCCAGCAGTGCCTCCGGGCCCTACAGCTCCTACGAGCAGTACTTC. This codes for CASSASGPYSSYEQYF.

V gene TRBV30 combines with J gene TRBJ1-1; D is undetermined. The CDR3 extends over 12 amino acids. V lost 4 bases and J lost 5, with 11 bases in between. The V gene's germline CDR1 is GTSNPN and CDR2 SVGIG (reference sequence). The CDR3 here is CAWKREGTEAFF. In nucleotides, the CDR3 is TGTGCCTGGAAGAGGGAAGGTACTGAAGCTTTCTTT.

This clonotype occurred many times. This rearrangement joins TRBV13 to TRBJ2-5, with 7 bases lining up with TRBD2. J was trimmed by 5 bases and V by 4 bases; bases with no gene match: 13. The CDR3 length is 16 residues. Per the germline V gene, CDR1 is PRHDT and CDR2 is FYEKMQ (reference sequence). CDR3 nucleotides: TGTGCCAGCAGCTCAGCGGGGCTCCCGGAGAGGGAGACCCAGTACTTC. Translation gives CASSSAGLPERETQYF.

This clonotype came up a few times. The chain has TRBV2 and TRBJ1-6; the D gene is possibly TRBD1 (6 bases). CDR1 is SNHLY and CDR2 is FYNNEI in the germline V gene. This CDR3 region has 15 residues. Trimming left V 2 bases short and J 6 bases short, with 11 bases between. The CDR3 sequence: CASSERGGSNSPLHF. CDR3 bases: TGTGCCAGCAGTGAAAGAGGGGGGAGTAATTCACCCCTCCACTTT.